Sequencing of this T cell receptor (beta chain) was carried out in a study of T cell repertoires in cytomegalovirus infection. The overall study: The authors relied on CMV epitopes, both recently identified HLA-C-restricted and well-studied HLA-B-restricted. Evidence of both CMV infection and a matching HLA type came from public TCR beta signatures. Study-wide results and caveats: Using cumulative public TCR beta family frequency, the authors identified those who carried CMV together with the relevant HLA.

Trimming stripped 7 bases from V and 7 bases from J, with 17 bases between. Germline V gene data show CDR1 as LNHDA and CDR2 as SQIVND (reference sequence). The CDR3 runs 15 residues. TCRdb recomputed calls from the reads with MiXCR, one row per CDR3 protein. The sample holds hundreds of thousands of distinct CDR3 sequences, around 32% seen once. This clonotype was detected a few times. Its target is not known. The source is a human donor in good health (CMV status not recorded). Some clones in this sample may be carry-over from other donors' samples. Here the sequenced sample was cultured CD8+ T cells from PBMCs, taken from culture after CMV antigen stimulation. The chain couples TRBV19 to TRBJ1-6; D unclear. The chain's CDR3 is CASKRWQQPNSPLHF. Written as DNA, the CDR3 is TGTGCCAGTAAACGCTGGCAGCAGCCCAATTCACCCCTCCACTTT.